The clone carrying this TCR beta chain was observed a handful of times. Measured with immunoSEQ multiplex PCR; TCRdb has only the in-frame clones, and not every one. This table has about 6,700 clones, roughly a quarter appearing once. Treatment given: randomized to nivolumab then ipilimumab (arm A) or the reverse (arm B). No patient had prior DNA-damaging chemotherapy. The data belong to a study of sequential checkpoint blockade in melanoma. The wider study: TCRbeta immunosequencing was performed on DNA from roughly 90 pretreatment melanoma tumor samples. Matched biopsies came pretreatment and at week 13 for approximately 20 patients.

Looked up from germline, CDR1 is SGDLS and CDR2 is YYNGEE. Trimming cost V 6 bases and J 6 bases; bases outside gene matches: 9. This CDR3 has 14 residues. Sequencing used tumor tissue (inferred from file names), obtained from a patient given nivolumab and ipilimumab in sequence. The sequence came from a human donor with melanoma. V and J are TRBV9 and TRBJ2-1; TRBD1 matches 7 bases. CDR3 nucleotides: TGTGCCAGCAACCCGGGACAGAGCCGCAATGAGCAGTTCTTC. The encoded protein is CASNPGQSRNEQFF.